The 5 T cell receptor beta chains presented below share a single source sample, sequenced in a study of CD8 T cells in Susac syndrome. Reverse transcription of about 0.5 to 1 ug RNA used random hexamers. TCRdb reprocessed the immunoSEQ multiplex PCR reads via MiXCR and lists one record per CDR3 protein. Among around 120,000 distinct CDR3 sequences listed, around 94% were seen once. Sequencing used CD4+ T cells from PBMCs. The receptors were gathered from a human donor with multiple sclerosis.

This rearrangement joins TRBV7-6 to TRBJ1-3; D unclear. The V end lost 0 bases, the J end lost 2 bases, and 5 bases lay between the germline ends. Germline V CDR1 and CDR2: SGHVS, FNYEAQ. The CDR3 totals 14 residues. CDR3 in DNA: TGTGCCAGCAGCTTAGCAGGGACTGGAAACACCATATATTTT. This encodes CASSLAGTGNTIYF.

The chain carries TRBV3-1 and TRBJ1-1; D remains ambiguous. Trimming took off 4 bases at V and 4 bases at J, with 10 bases between the two ends. The CDR3 extends over 13 amino acids. Germline CDR1 LGHDT, CDR2 YNNKEL (reference sequence). Written as DNA, the CDR3 is TGTGCCAGCAGCCGAACGACCACCACTGAAGCTTTCTTT. Amino acids: CASSRTTTTEAFF.

J is TRBJ2-2 and V is TRBV3-1; no clear D. Trimming removed 6 bases from V and 6 bases from J, with 8 bases in between. From germline, CDR1 is LGHDT and CDR2 YNNKEL (reference sequence). The CDR3 has 12 amino acids. CDR3 sequence: CASREGPGELFF. The DNA for the CDR3 is TGTGCCAGCAGGGAAGGGCCCGGGGAGCTGTTTTTT.

CDR3 sequence: CASSFRTSGGQPYNEQFF. Written as DNA, the CDR3 is TGTGCCAGCAGTTTTAGGACTAGCGGGGGCCAGCCCTACAATGAGCAGTTCTTC. The chain links TRBV27 to TRBJ2-1; 13 nucleotides agree with TRBD2. The CDR3 sequence is 18 residues long. Germline CDR1 is MNHEY and CDR2 is SMNVEV (reference sequence). Losses at the gene ends were 3 bases for V and 2 bases for J; bases not matched to a gene: 7.

The chain joins TRBV6-1 to TRBJ1-1, with unresolved D. Trimming left V 0 bases short and J 3 bases short, with 14 bases between. The CDR3 is 16 amino acids. The germline CDR1 and CDR2 sequences are MNHNS and SASEGT. The CDR3 loop is CASSEALLGYYTEAFF. Here the CDR3 DNA reads TGTGCCAGCAGTGAAGCGCTTCTGGGATATTACACTGAAGCTTTCTTT.